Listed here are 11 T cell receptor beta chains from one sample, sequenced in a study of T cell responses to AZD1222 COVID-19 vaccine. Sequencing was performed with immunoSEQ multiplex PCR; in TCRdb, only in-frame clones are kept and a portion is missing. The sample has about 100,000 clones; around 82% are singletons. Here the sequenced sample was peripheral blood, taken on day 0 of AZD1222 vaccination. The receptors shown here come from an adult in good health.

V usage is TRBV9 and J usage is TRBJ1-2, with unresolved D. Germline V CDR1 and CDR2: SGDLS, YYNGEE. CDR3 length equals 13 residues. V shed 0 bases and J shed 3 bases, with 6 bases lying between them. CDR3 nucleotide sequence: TGTGCCAGCAGCGTAGCCGGGGACTATGGCTACACCTTC. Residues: CASSVAGDYGYTF. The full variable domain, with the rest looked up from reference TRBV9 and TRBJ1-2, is DSGVTQTPKHLITATGQRVTLRCSPRSGDLSVYWYQQSLDQGLQFLIQYYNGEERAKGNILERFSAQQFPDLHSELNLSSLELGDSALYFCASSVAGDYGYTFGSGTRLTVV.

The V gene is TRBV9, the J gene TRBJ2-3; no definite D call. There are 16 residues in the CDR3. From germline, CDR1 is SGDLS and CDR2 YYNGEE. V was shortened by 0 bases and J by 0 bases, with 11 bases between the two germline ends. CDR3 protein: CASSVGSSTSTDTQYF. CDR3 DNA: TGTGCCAGCAGCGTAGGTTCTAGTACGAGCACAGATACGCAGTATTTT.

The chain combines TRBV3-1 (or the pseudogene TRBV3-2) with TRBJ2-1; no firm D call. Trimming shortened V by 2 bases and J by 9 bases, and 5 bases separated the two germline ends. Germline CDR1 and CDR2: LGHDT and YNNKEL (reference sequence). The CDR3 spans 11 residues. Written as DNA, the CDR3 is TGTGCCAGCAGCCAAACGGGTGAGCAGTTCTTC. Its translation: CASSQTGEQFF.

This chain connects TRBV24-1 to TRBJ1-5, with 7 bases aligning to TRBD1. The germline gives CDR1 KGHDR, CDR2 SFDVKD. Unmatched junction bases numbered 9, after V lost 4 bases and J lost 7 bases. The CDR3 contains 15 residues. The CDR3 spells CATSEPGQEGQPQHF. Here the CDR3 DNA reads TGTGCCACCAGTGAACCCGGACAGGAGGGACAGCCCCAGCATTTT.

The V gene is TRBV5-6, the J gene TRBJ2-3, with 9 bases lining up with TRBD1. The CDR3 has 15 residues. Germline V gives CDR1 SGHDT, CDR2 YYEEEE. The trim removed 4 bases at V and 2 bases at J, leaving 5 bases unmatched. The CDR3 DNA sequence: TGTGCCAGCAGCCGGACAGGGGCCCTCACAGATACGCAGTATTTT. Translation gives CASSRTGALTDTQYF.

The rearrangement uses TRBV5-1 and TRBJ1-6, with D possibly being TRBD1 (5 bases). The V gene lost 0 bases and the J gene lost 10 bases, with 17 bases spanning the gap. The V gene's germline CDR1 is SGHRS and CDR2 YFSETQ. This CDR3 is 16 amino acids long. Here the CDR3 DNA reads TGCGCCAGCAGCTTGGAACCCCAGGGAGTAAGATCACCCCTCCACTTT. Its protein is CASSLEPQGVRSPLHF.

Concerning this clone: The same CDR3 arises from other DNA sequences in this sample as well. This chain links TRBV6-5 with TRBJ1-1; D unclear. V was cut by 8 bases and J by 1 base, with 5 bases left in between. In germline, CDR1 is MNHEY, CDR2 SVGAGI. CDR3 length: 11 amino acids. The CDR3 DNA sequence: TGTGCCAGCTCAAGGAACACTGAAGCTTTCTTT. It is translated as CASSRNTEAFF.

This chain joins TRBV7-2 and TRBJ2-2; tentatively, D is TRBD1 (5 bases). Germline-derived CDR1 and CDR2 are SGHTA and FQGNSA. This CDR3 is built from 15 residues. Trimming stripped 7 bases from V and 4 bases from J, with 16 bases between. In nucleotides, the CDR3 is TGTGCCAGCAACCCCCACCTAAGGGGCACCGGGGAGCTGTTTTTT. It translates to CASNPHLRGTGELFF.

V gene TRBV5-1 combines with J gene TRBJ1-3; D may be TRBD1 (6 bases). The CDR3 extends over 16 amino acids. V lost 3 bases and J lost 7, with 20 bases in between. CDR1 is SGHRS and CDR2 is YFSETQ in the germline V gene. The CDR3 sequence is CASSYEQGVQPNTIYF. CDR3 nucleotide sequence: TGCGCCAGCAGCTATGAACAGGGAGTACAACCGAACACCATATATTTT.

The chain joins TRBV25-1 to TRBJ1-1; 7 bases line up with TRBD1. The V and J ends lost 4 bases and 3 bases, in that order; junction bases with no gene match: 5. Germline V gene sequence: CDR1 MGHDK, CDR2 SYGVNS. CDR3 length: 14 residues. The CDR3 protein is CASSGVQGYTEAFF. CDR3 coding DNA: TGTGCCAGCAGTGGGGTACAGGGGTACACTGAAGCTTTCTTT.

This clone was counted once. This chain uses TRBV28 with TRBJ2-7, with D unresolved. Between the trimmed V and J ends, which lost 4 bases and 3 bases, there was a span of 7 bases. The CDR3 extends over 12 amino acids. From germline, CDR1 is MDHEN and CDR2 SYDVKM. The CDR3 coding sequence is TGTGCCAGCAGTTCCGAGGTCTACGAGCAGTACTTC. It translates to CASSSEVYEQYF.